The sequence of this TCR beta chain was determined in a study of molecular identifiers for immune sequencing clone quantification. The germline CDR1 and CDR2 sequences are MNHEY and SVGEGT. The ends lost 2 bases at V and 4 bases at J; junction bases unmatched: 6. CDR3 length: 16 residues. The sample holds a few counts of this clonotype. TCRdb re-called the PCR reads through MiXCR, storing one row per CDR3 protein. The data contain about 630,000 distinct CDR3 sequences, about 25% of them seen just once; the ten biggest clones take up about 0.84%. The chain employs TRBV6-2 or TRBV6-3 and TRBJ2-3, with 10 bases matching TRBD2. This clonotype originated in a human donor in good health. Some libraries in this study had Jurkat cell RNA spiked in. Specimen: naive CD8+ T cells from blood, with Jurkat cell RNA spiked in. Documented subset: FACS-sorted CD8+CD4-CCR7+CD45RA+ naive T cells. CDR3 DNA sequence: TGTGCCAGCAGTTACCTGTCTAGCGGGAGCCCAGATACGCAGTATTTT. Translated, it gives CASSYLSSGSPDTQYF.